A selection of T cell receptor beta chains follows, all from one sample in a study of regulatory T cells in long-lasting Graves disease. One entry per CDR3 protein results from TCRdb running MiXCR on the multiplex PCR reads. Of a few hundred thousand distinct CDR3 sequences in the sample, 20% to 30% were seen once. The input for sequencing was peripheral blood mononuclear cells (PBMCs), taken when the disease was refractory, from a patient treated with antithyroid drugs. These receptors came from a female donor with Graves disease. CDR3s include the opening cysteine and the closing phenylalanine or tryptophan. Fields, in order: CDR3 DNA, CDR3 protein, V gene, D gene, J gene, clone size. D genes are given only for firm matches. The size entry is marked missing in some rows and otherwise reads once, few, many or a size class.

CDR3nt: TGCAGTGCTAGTACGCCGGGACATGCCTCCTACGAGCAGTACTTC
CDR3aa: CSASTPGHASYEQYF
v_gene: TRBV20-1
d_gene: NA
j_gene: TRBJ2-7
abundance: few

CDR3nt: TGCGCCAGCACCCTCCGGGGGAGCACTGAAGCTTTCTTT
CDR3aa: CASTLRGSTEAFF
v_gene: TRBV4-1
d_gene: NA
j_gene: TRBJ1-1
abundance: few

CDR3nt: TGTGCCAGCAGCTTAGACCCGGACACTGAAGCTTTCTTT
CDR3aa: CASSLDPDTEAFF
v_gene: TRBV11-3
d_gene: NA
j_gene: TRBJ1-1
abundance: many

CDR3nt: TGTGCCAGCAGCTTATACGGGAGGGCCGTTGGCGAGCAGTACTTC
CDR3aa: CASSLYGRAVGEQYF
v_gene: TRBV7-2
d_gene: TRBD2
j_gene: TRBJ2-7
abundance: many

CDR3nt: TGTGCCAGCAGCCCAGGGTCAGGAAACACCATATATTTT
CDR3aa: CASSPGSGNTIYF
v_gene: TRBV7-2
d_gene: NA
j_gene: TRBJ1-3
abundance: many

CDR3nt: TGTGCCAGCAGTTACCAAGAGAGCGGCTACACCTTC
CDR3aa: CASSYQESGYTF
v_gene: TRBV6-5
d_gene: NA
j_gene: TRBJ1-2
abundance: many

CDR3nt: TGCAGTGCCGGTCCGGAGGCGGCTGAAAAACTGTTTTTT
CDR3aa: CSAGPEAAEKLFF
v_gene: TRBV20-1
d_gene: NA
j_gene: TRBJ1-4
abundance: NA

CDR3nt: TGTGCCAGCAGCCAAGTCTCCGGGGAGCAGTTCTTC
CDR3aa: CASSQVSGEQFF
v_gene: TRBV3-1
d_gene: NA
j_gene: TRBJ2-1
abundance: NA

CDR3nt: TGTGCCAGCAGTTACTTCGCAGGGGGCAACACTGAAGCTTTCTTT
CDR3aa: CASSYFAGGNTEAFF
v_gene: TRBV6-2/TRBV6-3
d_gene: TRBD1
j_gene: TRBJ1-1
abundance: NA

CDR3nt: TGTGCCAGCAGTTTATTGGGTTACAGGGTCCAAGGAGGAAACACCATATATTTT
CDR3aa: CASSLLGYRVQGGNTIYF
v_gene: TRBV28
d_gene: NA
j_gene: TRBJ1-3
abundance: NA

CDR3nt: TGTGCCAGCAATGGACAGGGCGGCAATCAGCCCCAGCATTTT
CDR3aa: CASNGQGGNQPQHF
v_gene: TRBV2
d_gene: TRBD1
j_gene: TRBJ1-5
abundance: many

CDR3nt: TGCAGCGTTCGCACAGGTGGCGGGGGGGAGCAGTACTTC
CDR3aa: CSVRTGGGGEQYF
v_gene: TRBV29-1
d_gene: TRBD2
j_gene: TRBJ2-7
abundance: NA

CDR3nt: TGCAGTGCTACTATCGCGGGGGGTAACTATGGCTACACCTTC
CDR3aa: CSATIAGGNYGYTF
v_gene: TRBV20-1
d_gene: NA
j_gene: TRBJ1-2
abundance: few

CDR3nt: TGTGCCAGCAGTTTATGGGCTGGGGACCAGGGCATTCAGTACTTC
CDR3aa: CASSLWAGDQGIQYF
v_gene: TRBV27
d_gene: NA
j_gene: TRBJ2-4
abundance: few

CDR3nt: TGTGCCAGCAGCTCGTCGGGGGTAGCGGGAGGTAACACCGGGGAGCTGTTTTTT
CDR3aa: CASSSSGVAGGNTGELFF
v_gene: TRBV12-3/TRBV12-4
d_gene: TRBD2
j_gene: TRBJ2-2
abundance: many

CDR3nt: TGTGCCAGCAGCTTAATGTCCAGGGCCTCGAACACTGAAGCTTTCTTT
CDR3aa: CASSLMSRASNTEAFF
v_gene: TRBV7-2
d_gene: NA
j_gene: TRBJ1-1
abundance: NA

CDR3nt: TGTGCCAGCAGTTACGGAGGACCGCTAAGAACTGGAAACACCATATATTTT
CDR3aa: CASSYGGPLRTGNTIYF
v_gene: TRBV6-5
d_gene: NA
j_gene: TRBJ1-3
abundance: few

CDR3nt: TGCAGCGTTGAAGCCTGGCCAAACACCGGGGAGCTGTTTTTT
CDR3aa: CSVEAWPNTGELFF
v_gene: TRBV29-1
d_gene: NA
j_gene: TRBJ2-2
abundance: NA

CDR3nt: TGTGCCATCAGTGATCGAGGGGGCGATCAGCCCCAGCATTTT
CDR3aa: CAISDRGGDQPQHF
v_gene: TRBV10-3
d_gene: TRBD1
j_gene: TRBJ1-5
abundance: many

CDR3nt: TGTGCCATCAGTGACTTTTGGGGCGAGTGGGGTGCGAACACTGAAGCTTTCTTT
CDR3aa: CAISDFWGEWGANTEAFF
v_gene: TRBV10-3
d_gene: NA
j_gene: TRBJ1-1
abundance: NA

CDR3nt: TGTGCCAGCAGTGATGGATATTCCTACAATGGGCAGTTCTTC
CDR3aa: CASSDGYSYNGQFF
v_gene: TRBV27
d_gene: NA
j_gene: TRBJ2-1
abundance: NA

CDR3nt: TGTGCCAGCAGCGTCGAGGACAGCCCTGGGGCCAACGTCCTGACTTTC
CDR3aa: CASSVEDSPGANVLTF
v_gene: TRBV9
d_gene: NA
j_gene: TRBJ2-6
abundance: NA

CDR3nt: TGTGCCAGCAGTTTAGCACGGACGGACTATGGCTACACCTTC
CDR3aa: CASSLARTDYGYTF
v_gene: TRBV12-3/TRBV12-4
d_gene: NA
j_gene: TRBJ1-2
abundance: many

CDR3nt: TGCAGCGTTGCCAGGGGGACCTATGGCTACACCTTC
CDR3aa: CSVARGTYGYTF
v_gene: TRBV29-1
d_gene: TRBD1
j_gene: TRBJ1-2
abundance: NA

CDR3nt: TGTGCCAGCAGCCTAGAGGACAGGGTAAGGAGGGAGCAGTACTTC
CDR3aa: CASSLEDRVRREQYF
v_gene: TRBV5-6
d_gene: TRBD1
j_gene: TRBJ2-7
abundance: many

CDR3nt: TGTGCCAGCAGCTTAGGCGACGACAGCCAGCATTTT
CDR3aa: CASSLGDDSQHF
v_gene: TRBV13
d_gene: NA
j_gene: TRBJ1-5
abundance: many

CDR3nt: TGTGCCAGCCACCAGGACGGACTGAACACTGAAGCTTTCTTT
CDR3aa: CASHQDGLNTEAFF
v_gene: TRBV2
d_gene: NA
j_gene: TRBJ1-1
abundance: NA

CDR3nt: TGCAGCGTTGAATGGGATACGCTAGAGACCCAGTACTTC
CDR3aa: CSVEWDTLETQYF
v_gene: TRBV29-1
d_gene: NA
j_gene: TRBJ2-5
abundance: many

CDR3nt: TGCAGTGCTAGAGATAACCGGGGCCCCTACTACGAGCAGTACTTC
CDR3aa: CSARDNRGPYYEQYF
v_gene: TRBV20-1
d_gene: NA
j_gene: TRBJ2-7
abundance: NA

CDR3nt: TGCGCCAGCAGCTTGCAGGGGCTAGGGGAAAAACTGTTTTTT
CDR3aa: CASSLQGLGEKLFF
v_gene: TRBV5-1
d_gene: NA
j_gene: TRBJ1-4
abundance: few

CDR3nt: TGTGCCAGCAGTTTATCTAGACTCGTCGAGCAGTACTTC
CDR3aa: CASSLSRLVEQYF
v_gene: TRBV28
d_gene: NA
j_gene: TRBJ2-7
abundance: many

CDR3nt: TGTGCCAGCAGCGCTGCGGGAGGATCCTACGAGCAGTACTTC
CDR3aa: CASSAAGGSYEQYF
v_gene: TRBV7-3
d_gene: TRBD2
j_gene: TRBJ2-7
abundance: many

CDR3nt: TGTGCCAGCAGCAACCGTGGGGCAGGGGTGCGCCACGAGCAGTACTTC
CDR3aa: CASSNRGAGVRHEQYF
v_gene: TRBV12-3/TRBV12-4
d_gene: NA
j_gene: TRBJ2-7
abundance: NA

CDR3nt: TGTGCCAGCAGTGAAGGGGGGACAGGGGGCACTGAAGCTTTCTTT
CDR3aa: CASSEGGTGGTEAFF
v_gene: TRBV2
d_gene: TRBD1
j_gene: TRBJ1-1
abundance: many

CDR3nt: TGTGCCAGCAGTTTATTTATCCGGGACAGAGGAAAGATCTACGAGCAGTACTTC
CDR3aa: CASSLFIRDRGKIYEQYF
v_gene: TRBV28
d_gene: TRBD1
j_gene: TRBJ2-7
abundance: many

CDR3nt: TGTGCCAGCAGTTACATGACGGTTGCTGGGAATTCACCCCTCCACTTT
CDR3aa: CASSYMTVAGNSPLHF
v_gene: TRBV6-5
d_gene: NA
j_gene: TRBJ1-6
abundance: NA

CDR3nt: TGTGCCAGCTCACCAACAACTAATGAAAAACTGTTTTTT
CDR3aa: CASSPTTNEKLFF
v_gene: TRBV18
d_gene: NA
j_gene: TRBJ1-4
abundance: many

CDR3nt: TGTGCCAGCAGCTCAGTTAAGGGTAACTATGGCTACACCTTC
CDR3aa: CASSSVKGNYGYTF
v_gene: TRBV11-2
d_gene: NA
j_gene: TRBJ1-2
abundance: many

CDR3nt: TGTGCCAGCAGTATTCTAGCGGGAGGGCCCTACGAGCAGTACTTC
CDR3aa: CASSILAGGPYEQYF
v_gene: TRBV27
d_gene: TRBD2
j_gene: TRBJ2-7
abundance: NA

CDR3nt: TGTGCCAGCTCACCACTCTCTCCACAGGGGGCTGGAAACACCATATATTTT
CDR3aa: CASSPLSPQGAGNTIYF
v_gene: TRBV18
d_gene: TRBD1
j_gene: TRBJ1-3
abundance: NA

CDR3nt: TGTGCCAGCAGCTTAGGGTTGCTGTCTGAGACCCAGTACTTC
CDR3aa: CASSLGLLSETQYF
v_gene: TRBV11-2
d_gene: NA
j_gene: TRBJ2-5
abundance: many

CDR3nt: TGTGCCAGTAAGACAGGGACCTATGGCTACACCTTC
CDR3aa: CASKTGTYGYTF
v_gene: TRBV6-1
d_gene: TRBD1
j_gene: TRBJ1-2
abundance: many

CDR3nt: TGTGCCAGTAGACGGGACCCCATCCCTCTGTGGGATCAGCCCCAGCATTTT
CDR3aa: CASRRDPIPLWDQPQHF
v_gene: TRBV19
d_gene: NA
j_gene: TRBJ1-5
abundance: NA

CDR3nt: TGTGCCAGCAGACCCGGGACAAGGGTTAATCAGCCCCAGCATTTT
CDR3aa: CASRPGTRVNQPQHF
v_gene: TRBV2
d_gene: NA
j_gene: TRBJ1-5
abundance: many

CDR3nt: TGCAGTGCCCGGACAGGGGAGCCCTATGGCTACACCTTC
CDR3aa: CSARTGEPYGYTF
v_gene: TRBV20-1
d_gene: TRBD1
j_gene: TRBJ1-2
abundance: NA

CDR3nt: TGTGCCAGCACTCGGGGTACCACTGAAGCTTTCTTT
CDR3aa: CASTRGTTEAFF
v_gene: TRBV2
d_gene: NA
j_gene: TRBJ1-1
abundance: many

CDR3nt: TGCGCCAGCAGCTTGACAGGGAAGACGGATTCACCCCTCCACTTT
CDR3aa: CASSLTGKTDSPLHF
v_gene: TRBV5-1
d_gene: NA
j_gene: TRBJ1-6
abundance: NA

CDR3nt: TGTGCCAGCAGGAGGGACGGCGTCCAGGTGGCGCCCCAGCATTTT
CDR3aa: CASRRDGVQVAPQHF
v_gene: TRBV28
d_gene: NA
j_gene: TRBJ1-5
abundance: many

CDR3nt: TGTGCCAGCAGCTCAATGCCAAAAGAGACCCAGTACTTC
CDR3aa: CASSSMPKETQYF
v_gene: TRBV5-5
d_gene: NA
j_gene: TRBJ2-5
abundance: many

CDR3nt: TGTGCCACCTTGGCAGGCTTCTATGGCTACACCTTC
CDR3aa: CATLAGFYGYTF
v_gene: TRBV2
d_gene: NA
j_gene: TRBJ1-2
abundance: many

CDR3nt: TGTGCCAGCAGCCCTGAGGAGCTGGGGACCGGGGAGCTGTTTTTT
CDR3aa: CASSPEELGTGELFF
v_gene: TRBV11-1
d_gene: NA
j_gene: TRBJ2-2
abundance: few

CDR3nt: TGTGCCAGCAGCTTGGACCCAACCCACACCGGGGAGCTGTTTTTT
CDR3aa: CASSLDPTHTGELFF
v_gene: TRBV5-5
d_gene: NA
j_gene: TRBJ2-2
abundance: NA

CDR3nt: TGTGCCAGCAGCTTAGAGGGGCTAGCGGATGGCAATGAGCAGTTCTTC
CDR3aa: CASSLEGLADGNEQFF
v_gene: TRBV13
d_gene: TRBD2
j_gene: TRBJ2-1
abundance: NA

CDR3nt: TGTGCCTGGACGATGGGATTTAACTATGGCTACACCTTC
CDR3aa: CAWTMGFNYGYTF
v_gene: TRBV30
d_gene: NA
j_gene: TRBJ1-2
abundance: few

CDR3nt: TGTGCCAGCAGTGAGGCACATCAATCACCCCTCCACTTT
CDR3aa: CASSEAHQSPLHF
v_gene: TRBV2
d_gene: NA
j_gene: TRBJ1-6
abundance: many